This passage covers 23 T cell receptor beta chains from one sample sequenced in a study of blood T cell repertoires in COVID-19. Repertoires were generated with immunoSEQ multiplex PCR, while TCRdb's copy carries only in-frame clones and drops some. The table lists around 81,000 clones, 83% of them singletons. Material for sequencing was peripheral blood. The source is a man older than 75 with acute or convalescent COVID-19.

This chain joins TRBV6-2 or TRBV6-3 and TRBJ1-1, with TRBD1 as a possible D gene (5 bases). The germline gives CDR1 MNHEY, CDR2 SVGEGT. The CDR3 is made up of 17 amino acids. V was trimmed by 1 base and J by 1 base, leaving 16 bases between them. CDR3 in amino acids: CASSYFPAGEGNTEAFF. CDR3 coding DNA: TGTGCCAGCAGTTACTTCCCTGCGGGGGAAGGGAACACTGAAGCTTTCTTT.

This chain joins TRBV28 and TRBJ1-5; the match to TRBD1 covers 9 bases. CDR1 and CDR2 (germline): MDHEN, SYDVKM. The CDR3 is 17 residues long. V was clipped by 3 bases and J by 4 bases; unmatched bases: 10. The CDR3 loop is CASSLKGTGLRNQPQHF. CDR3 in DNA: TGTGCCAGCAGTTTGAAGGGGACAGGGCTTCGGAATCAGCCCCAGCATTTT.

The chain links TRBV5-1 to TRBJ1-4; tentative D call: TRBD1 (6 bases). This CDR3 is built from 16 residues. Trimming removed 0 bases from V and 8 bases from J, with 17 bases in between. Germline-derived CDR1 and CDR2 are SGHRS and YFSETQ. CDR3 amino acids: CASSLGSPRGGEKLFF. The CDR3 nucleotides read TGCGCCAGCAGCTTGGGGTCGCCCAGGGGCGGCGAAAAACTGTTTTTT.

This clone was found once. J is TRBJ1-6 and V is TRBV7-6, with D maybe TRBD1 (6 bases). The CDR3 runs 15 residues. Germline lookup yields CDR1 SGHVS and CDR2 FNYEAQ. V dropped 1 base and J dropped 7 bases, with 11 bases sitting between them. The CDR3 region has the DNA TGTGCCAGCAGCTTAGTAGGGACACCCAATTCACCCCTCCACTTT. It codes for CASSLVGTPNSPLHF.

The V gene is TRBV27, the J gene TRBJ2-1, with 8 positions matching TRBD2. Germline V gives CDR1 MNHEY, CDR2 SMNVEV (reference sequence). The ends lost 5 bases at V and 13 bases at J; junction bases unmatched: 16. This CDR3 is 15 amino acids long. This CDR3 reads CASSLPGLAGGVQFF. In DNA form, the CDR3 reads TGTGCCAGCAGTCTGCCTGGGCTAGCGGGTGGGGTTCAGTTCTTC.

Concerning this clone: Other DNA sequences in the sample encode the same CDR3. The chain is built from TRBV5-1 and TRBJ2-7; 7 bases align to TRBD1. Losses at the gene ends were 0 bases for V and 4 bases for J; bases not matched to a gene: 4. Per the germline V gene, CDR1 is SGHRS and CDR2 is YFSETQ. The CDR3 spans 14 residues. The DNA for the CDR3 is TGCGCCAGCAGCTTGGAGTACAGGGGATACGAGCAGTACTTC. The encoded protein is CASSLEYRGYEQYF. Full variable domain (missing parts from reference TRBV5-1 and TRBJ2-7): KAGVTQTPRYLIKTRGQQVTLSCSPISGHRSVSWYQQTPGQGLQFLFEYFSETQRNKGNFPGRFSGRQFSNSRSEMNVSTLELGDSALYLCASSLEYRGYEQYFGPGTRLTVT.

V gene TRBV11-1 combines with J gene TRBJ2-7, with a tentative D call TRBD1 (6 bases). Germline CDR1 and CDR2: SGHAT and FQDESV (reference sequence). Between the trimmed V and J ends, which lost 5 bases and 3 bases, there was a span of 11 bases. The CDR3 is 13 residues long. The CDR3 DNA reads as TGTGCCAGCAGCCAGGGACAACTCTACGAGCAGTACTTC. Translated, it gives CASSQGQLYEQYF.

The CDR3 coding sequence is TGTGCCACCAGCAGGGGACAGGGGTTCGGGTATAGCAATCAGCCCCAGCATTTT. This sequence encodes CATSRGQGFGYSNQPQHF. This sequence joins TRBV15 and TRBJ1-5, with 10 nucleotides matching TRBD1. The CDR3 contains 18 residues. J gave up 0 bases and V 3 bases, and 8 bases lay outside the gene matches. The germline V gene has CDR1 LNHNV and CDR2 YYDKDF (reference sequence).

The V gene is TRBV27, the J gene TRBJ1-1, with D possibly matching TRBD1 (6 bases). The length of the CDR3 is 14 residues. Germline CDR1 MNHEY, CDR2 SMNVEV (reference sequence). V was clipped by 5 bases and J by 4 bases, with 14 bases between them. The CDR3 DNA sequence: TGTGCCAGCAGTCCCTTGCCAGGGGTCACTGAAGCTTTCTTT. Residues: CASSPLPGVTEAFF.

J is TRBJ1-3 and V is TRBV7-8, with TRBD1 as a possible D gene (6 bases). This CDR3 contains 14 residues. V was shortened by 1 base and J by 4 bases, with 8 bases between the two germline ends. CDR1 is SGHVS and CDR2 is FQNEAQ in the germline V gene. As DNA, the CDR3 is TGTGCCAGCAGCTTAGGAACAGGGGGAAACACCATATATTTT. Translating it yields CASSLGTGGNTIYF.

This chain connects TRBV30 to TRBJ1-2; D may be TRBD1 (5 bases). Germline CDR1 is GTSNPN and CDR2 is SVGIG (reference sequence). V gave up 1 base and J gave up 2 bases, with 8 bases separating them. CDR3 length equals 13 residues. CDR3 region: CAWSAGGNYGYTF. The CDR3 DNA sequence: TGTGCCTGGAGTGCGGGGGGAAACTATGGCTACACCTTC.

CDR3 protein: CASSRDSSSATNEKLFF. Here the CDR3 DNA reads TGTGCCAGCAGTCGGGACTCATCCTCTGCAACTAATGAAAAACTGTTTTTT. The genes are TRBV27 and TRBJ1-4, with D maybe TRBD1 (5 bases). Trimming removed 5 bases from V and 0 bases from J, with 16 bases in between. The CDR3 sequence is 17 residues long. The V gene's germline CDR1 is MNHEY and CDR2 SMNVEV (reference sequence). The complete variable domain, with remaining parts taken from reference TRBV27 and TRBJ1-4, reads EAQVTQNPRYLITVTGKKLTVTCSQNMNHEYMSWYRQDPGLGLRQIYYSMNVEVTDKGDVPEGYKVSRKEKRNFPLILESPSPNQTSLYFCASSRDSSSATNEKLFFGSGTQLSVL.

This chain uses TRBV18 with TRBJ1-1; D is perhaps TRBD1 (5 bases). CDR1 is KGHSH, CDR2 LQKENI, per germline. Trimming left V 3 bases short and J 1 base short, with 12 bases between. This CDR3 is built from 15 residues. The CDR3, as DNA: TGTGCCAGCTCACCTGCAGGGCCACCGAACACTGAAGCTTTCTTT. It yields the protein CASSPAGPPNTEAFF.

This chain connects TRBV10-3 to TRBJ1-3; D is possibly TRBD1 (5 bases). The CDR3 has 15 amino acids. The ends were cut back, 2 bases at V and 8 bases at J, with 16 bases in the middle. Germline loops: CDR1 ENHRY, CDR2 SYGVKD. The CDR3 DNA follows: TGTGCCATCAGTGAGGCCAGGGATCGTAAGTACACCATATATTTT. Its translation: CAISEARDRKYTIYF.

This clone was detected once. This chain joins TRBV5-1 and TRBJ2-3, with 7 bases aligning to TRBD1. This CDR3 spans 15 amino acids. V was pared by 4 bases and J by 1 base, with 6 bases of the junction left unmatched. Germline V gene data show CDR1 as SGHRS and CDR2 as YFSETQ. CDR3 sequence reads: CASSLLGTGTDTQYF. The CDR3 nucleotides are TGCGCCAGCAGCCTACTAGGGACAGGCACAGATACGCAGTATTTT.

The J gene is TRBJ1-2, the V gene TRBV18; no reliable D call. The V end lost 3 bases, the J end lost 0 bases, and 11 bases lay between the germline ends. There are 15 residues in the CDR3. The germline gives CDR1 KGHSH, CDR2 LQKENI. The DNA for the CDR3 is TGTGCCAGCTCACCCACCACCCGAGCTAACTATGGCTACACCTTC. Protein sequence: CASSPTTRANYGYTF. Complete variable domain (other parts from reference TRBV18 and TRBJ1-2): NAGVMQNPRHLVRRRGQEARLRCSPMKGHSHVYWYRQLPEEGLKFMVYLQKENIIDESGMPKERFSAEFPKEGPSILRIQQVVRGDSAAYFCASSPTTRANYGYTFGSGTRLTVV.

This clone was observed a few times. The chain couples TRBV29-1 to TRBJ2-1, with D possibly TRBD2 on 5 matching bases. Trimming removed 1 base at V and 4 bases at J, with 14 bases between. Germline V gives CDR1 SQVTM, CDR2 ANQGSEA. The CDR3 runs 15 residues. The chain's CDR3 is CSVEGSSGTYNEQFF. DNA of the CDR3: TGCAGCGTTGAAGGTTCGAGCGGTACATACAATGAGCAGTTCTTC.

This chain uses TRBV7-8 with TRBJ2-7, with D possibly TRBD2 on 5 matching bases. There are 14 residues in the CDR3. The germline V and J ends were trimmed by 1 base and 9 bases, with 16 bases remaining between them. The germline V gene encodes CDR1 SGHVS and CDR2 FQNEAQ. The CDR3 spells CASSLGIEGSRQYF. DNA of the CDR3: TGTGCCAGCAGCTTAGGTATCGAGGGTTCGAGGCAGTACTTC.

The rearrangement uses TRBV2 and TRBJ1-3; TRBD1 might be the D (6 bases). Between the trimmed V and J ends, which lost 6 bases and 0 bases, there was a span of 12 bases. This CDR3 comprises 15 residues. Germline CDR1 reads SNHLY; CDR2 reads FYNNEI. CDR3 sequence reads: CASREGDVSGNTIYF. The CDR3 region has the DNA TGTGCCAGCAGAGAGGGGGACGTCTCTGGAAACACCATATATTTT.

The chain has TRBV7-9 and TRBJ2-3; 7 bases map to TRBD1. The junction had 5 bases not matched to a gene; V was cut back by 5 bases and J by 0 bases. The CDR3 extends over 15 amino acids. The germline V gene has CDR1 SEHNR and CDR2 FQNEAQ (reference sequence). This chain's CDR3 is CASSPGTASTDTQYF. CDR3 DNA sequence: TGTGCCAGCAGCCCCGGGACAGCTAGCACAGATACGCAGTATTTT.

The V call is TRBV28, the J call TRBJ1-3; D is perhaps TRBD1 (5 bases). CDR1 and CDR2 (germline): MDHEN, SYDVKM. V was cut by 2 bases and J by 4 bases, with 9 bases left in between. This CDR3 comprises 14 residues. As DNA, the CDR3 is TGTGCCAGCAGTTTAACGCAGGGCGGAAACACCATATATTTT. Protein sequence: CASSLTQGGNTIYF.

The V call is TRBV15, the J call TRBJ1-6; no definite D call. This CDR3 region has 13 residues. Trimming took off 3 bases at V and 6 bases at J, with 6 bases between the two ends. Germline-derived CDR1 and CDR2 are LNHNV and YYDKDF (reference sequence). The CDR3 sequence: CATSSPLNSPLHF. The CDR3 DNA follows: TGTGCCACCAGCAGCCCTCTTAATTCACCCCTCCACTTT.

The chain links TRBV19 to TRBJ2-7; 9 bases match TRBD1. In germline, CDR1 is LNHDA, CDR2 SQIVND (reference sequence). Trimming took 6 bases from V and 0 from J; bases not matched to a gene: 6. CDR3 size: 15 residues. CDR3 nucleotide sequence: TGTGCCAGTAGGCCCGGGACAGGGAGCTCCTACGAGCAGTACTTC. Translated, it gives CASRPGTGSSYEQYF.